This T cell receptor beta chain derives from a study of blood T cell repertoires in COVID-19. Trimming removed 0 bases at V and 0 bases at J, with 7 bases between. CDR1 WNHNN and CDR2 SYGVQD come from the germline V gene (reference sequence). This CDR3 region has 15 residues. Profiled with immunoSEQ multiplex PCR; TCRdb holds only in-frame clones, not every one. The sample consists of about 190,000 clones, less than 80% of them appearing once. Sequenced material: peripheral blood. This receptor was identified in a woman aged 50 to 65 with acute or convalescent COVID-19. V usage is TRBV10-1 and J usage is TRBJ2-3, with D possibly matching TRBD1 (6 bases). CDR3 sequence: CASSESRGSTDTQYF. In DNA form, the CDR3 reads TGCGCCAGCAGTGAGTCGAGGGGGAGCACAGATACGCAGTATTTT.